This T cell receptor (beta chain) was identified during a study of cytomegalovirus exposure and HLA in healthy donors. V lost 2 bases to trimming and J lost 6 bases, with 10 bases between them. The germline V gene encodes CDR1 MNHEY and CDR2 SMNVEV (reference sequence). The CDR3 has 13 residues. Notes on the study in general: Immune exposure was documented only through CMV serostatus.

The donors (healthy individuals) were bone marrow donors. The PCR ran on 60 Vbeta and 13 Jbeta primers. In the authors' methods: There were 80 million to 95 million unique TCR beta chains by a later count, and approximately 11 million of them were shared. Only in-frame clones appear in the TCRdb table, and some are missing; sequencing was by immunoSEQ multiplex PCR. The DNA gave D and trimming, while V, J and clone size come from that table. The table lists 100,000 to 150,000 clones, about four fifths of them singletons. A word on this clone: Its antigen is currently unknown.

The material sequenced was PBMCs. This rearrangement joins TRBV27 to TRBJ1-1; the D is unclear. The receptor's source is a male donor in good health and CMV-seronegative. The CDR3 DNA reads as TGTGCCAGCAGTTTACGAGGGTACTCTGAAGCTTTCTTT. It translates to CASSLRGYSEAFF.